This TCR beta chain was documented in a study of tumor-infiltrating lymphocytes in primary liver carcinoma. Whole-study context: Tumors measured roughly 4 to 10 cm and were stage T1-T3 N0M0.

Starting from around 0.45 ug of total RNA, TCR beta cDNA was produced with a primer in the constant region. A slightly modified ARM-PCR protocol with three nested multiplex PCR rounds produced these TCR beta libraries. The two initial PCR rounds, nine to eleven cycles each, used TRBV1-TRBV30 forward and C-beta reverse primers. TCRdb analysed the multiplex PCR reads with MiXCR anew, one entry per CDR3 protein. The sample yields just over 300,000 distinct CDR3 sequences, approximately 54% seen once. The sample holds a few counts of this clonotype. Its antigen remains unidentified. V shed 1 base and J shed 0 bases, with 11 bases lying between them. CDR3 size: 15 residues. Germline V gene data show CDR1 as SGHDT and CDR2 as YYEEEE. Both blood RNA, taken from unsorted whole blood, and germline DNA were extracted. Whole-study findings and limits: Blood's top-250-clone fraction was significantly lower than that of tumors (p = 0.039). Overlap in tumor-adjacent and tumor-blood pairs fell below that of tumor region pairs.

This clonotype was obtained from a woman aged 25 to 39 with primary liver carcinoma and hepatitis B virus infection. J is TRBJ2-7 and V is TRBV5-6, with D perhaps matching TRBD1 (6 bases). The sequenced sample consisted of peripheral blood. CDR3 sequence (DNA): TGTGCCAGCAGCTTGACAGGGCCCTACTCCTACGAGCAGTACTTC. Translation: CASSLTGPYSYEQYF.